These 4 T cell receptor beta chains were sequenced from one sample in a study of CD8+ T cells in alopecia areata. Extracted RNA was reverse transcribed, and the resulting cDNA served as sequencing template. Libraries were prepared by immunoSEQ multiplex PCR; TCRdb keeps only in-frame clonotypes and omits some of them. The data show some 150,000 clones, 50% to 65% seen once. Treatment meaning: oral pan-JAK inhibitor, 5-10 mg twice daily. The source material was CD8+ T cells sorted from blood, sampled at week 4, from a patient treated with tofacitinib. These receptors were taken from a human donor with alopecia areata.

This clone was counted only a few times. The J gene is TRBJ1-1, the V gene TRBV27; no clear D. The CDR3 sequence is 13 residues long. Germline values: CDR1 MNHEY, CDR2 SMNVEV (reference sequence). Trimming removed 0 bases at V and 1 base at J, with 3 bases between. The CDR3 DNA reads TGTGCCAGCAGTTTATCAAAGAACACTGAAGCTTTCTTT. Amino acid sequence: CASSLSKNTEAFF.

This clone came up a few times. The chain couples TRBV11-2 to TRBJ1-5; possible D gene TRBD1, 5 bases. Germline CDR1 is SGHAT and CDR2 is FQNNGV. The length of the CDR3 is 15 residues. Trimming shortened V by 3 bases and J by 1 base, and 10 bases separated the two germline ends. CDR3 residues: CASSFGAESNQPQHF. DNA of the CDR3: TGTGCCAGCAGCTTCGGGGCGGAGAGCAATCAGCCCCAGCATTTT.

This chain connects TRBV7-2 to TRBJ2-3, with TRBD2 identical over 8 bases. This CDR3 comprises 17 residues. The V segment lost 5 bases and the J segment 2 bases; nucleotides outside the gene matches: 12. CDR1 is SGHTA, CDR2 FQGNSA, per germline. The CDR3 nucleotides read TGTGCCAGCAGCCCCGGTCTGCGGGGGGTCATCACAGATACGCAGTATTTT. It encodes CASSPGLRGVITDTQYF.

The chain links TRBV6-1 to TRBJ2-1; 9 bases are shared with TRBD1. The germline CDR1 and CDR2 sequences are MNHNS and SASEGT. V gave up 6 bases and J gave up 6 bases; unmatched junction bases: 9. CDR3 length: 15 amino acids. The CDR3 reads CASSEWSGQGNEQFF. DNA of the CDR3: TGTGCCAGCAGCGAATGGTCGGGACAGGGCAATGAGCAGTTCTTC.